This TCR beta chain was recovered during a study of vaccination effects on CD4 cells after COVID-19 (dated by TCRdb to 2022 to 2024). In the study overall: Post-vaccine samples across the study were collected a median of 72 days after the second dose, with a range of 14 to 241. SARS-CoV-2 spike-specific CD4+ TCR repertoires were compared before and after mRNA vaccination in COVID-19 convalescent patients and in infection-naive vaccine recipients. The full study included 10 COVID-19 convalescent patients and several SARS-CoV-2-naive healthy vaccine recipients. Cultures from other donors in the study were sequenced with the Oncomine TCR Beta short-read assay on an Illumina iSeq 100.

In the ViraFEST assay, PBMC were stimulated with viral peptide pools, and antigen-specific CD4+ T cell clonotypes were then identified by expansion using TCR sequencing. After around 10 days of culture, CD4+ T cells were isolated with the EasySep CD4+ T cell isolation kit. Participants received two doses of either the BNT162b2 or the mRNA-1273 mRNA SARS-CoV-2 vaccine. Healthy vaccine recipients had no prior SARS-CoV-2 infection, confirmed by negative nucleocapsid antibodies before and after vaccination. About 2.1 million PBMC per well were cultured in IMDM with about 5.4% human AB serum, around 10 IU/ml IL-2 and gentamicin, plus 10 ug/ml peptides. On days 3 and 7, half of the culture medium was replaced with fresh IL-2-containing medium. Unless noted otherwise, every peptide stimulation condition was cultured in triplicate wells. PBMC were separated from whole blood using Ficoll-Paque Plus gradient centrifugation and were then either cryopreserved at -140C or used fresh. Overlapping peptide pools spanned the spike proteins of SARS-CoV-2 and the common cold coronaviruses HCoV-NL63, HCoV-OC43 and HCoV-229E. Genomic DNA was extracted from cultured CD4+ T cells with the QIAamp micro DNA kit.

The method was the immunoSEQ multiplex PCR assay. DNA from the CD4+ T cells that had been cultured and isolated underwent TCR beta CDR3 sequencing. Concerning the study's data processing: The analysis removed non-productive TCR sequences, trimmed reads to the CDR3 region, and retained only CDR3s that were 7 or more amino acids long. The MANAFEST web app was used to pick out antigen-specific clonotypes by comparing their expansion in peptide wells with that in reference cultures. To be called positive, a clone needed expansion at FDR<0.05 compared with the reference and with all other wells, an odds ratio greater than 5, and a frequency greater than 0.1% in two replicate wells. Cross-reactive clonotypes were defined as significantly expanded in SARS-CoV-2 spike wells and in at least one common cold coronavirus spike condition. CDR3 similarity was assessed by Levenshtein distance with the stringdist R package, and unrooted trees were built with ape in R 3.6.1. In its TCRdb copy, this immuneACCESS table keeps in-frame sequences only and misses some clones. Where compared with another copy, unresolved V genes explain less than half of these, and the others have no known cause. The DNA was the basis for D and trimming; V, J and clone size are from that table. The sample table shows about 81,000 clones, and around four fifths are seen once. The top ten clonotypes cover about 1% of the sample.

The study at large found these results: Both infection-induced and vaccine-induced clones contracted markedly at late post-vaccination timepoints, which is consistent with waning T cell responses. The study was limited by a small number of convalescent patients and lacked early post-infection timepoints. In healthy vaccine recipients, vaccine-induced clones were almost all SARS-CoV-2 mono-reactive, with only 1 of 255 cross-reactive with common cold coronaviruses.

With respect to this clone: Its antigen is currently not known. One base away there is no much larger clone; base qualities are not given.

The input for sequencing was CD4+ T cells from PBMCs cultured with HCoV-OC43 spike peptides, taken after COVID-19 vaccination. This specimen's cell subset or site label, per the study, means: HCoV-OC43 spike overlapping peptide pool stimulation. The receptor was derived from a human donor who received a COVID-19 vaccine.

In nucleotide form, the sequence is TGTGCCAGCAGTGAACAGAAAGCTAACTATGGCTACACCTTC. The encoded protein is CASSEQKANYGYTF. The chain is encoded by TRBV2 joined to TRBJ1-2; no D segment can be confidently identified. Reading from cysteine to phenylalanine, the CDR3 counts 14 amino acids. Of the read, only the CDR3 DNA is kept; its 42 bases are in frame from base 1. The germline V gene specifies SNHLY as CDR1 and FYNNEI as CDR2. V lost 2 bases and J lost 0 bases; the stretch between them is 7 bases long.